One sample yielded the 6 T cell receptor beta chains listed below, sequenced in a study of T cells after yellow fever vaccination. Via MiXCR, TCRdb re-called the 5' RACE reads, giving one row per CDR3 protein. The table lists around 300,000 distinct CDR3 sequences, around 4.5% of them singletons. The material sequenced was PBMCs, taken 15 days after the yellow fever booster vaccination. These receptors were obtained from a young man who received the YFV17D yellow fever vaccine.

This clonotype has only a few counts. The rearrangement joins TRBV5-1 to TRBJ2-3; 11 positions match TRBD2. V was pared by 5 bases and J by 6 bases, with 11 bases of the junction left unmatched. CDR1 and CDR2 from the germline V gene are SGHRS and YFSETQ. The CDR3 length is 16 residues. This CDR3 is CASRSVIAGGVDTQYF. For the CDR3, the DNA is TGCGCCAGCAGGTCTGTCATAGCGGGGGGGGTCGATACGCAGTATTTT.

Here the CDR3 reads CASRKAGTGGETQYF. The CDR3, as DNA: TGTGCCAGCAGAAAGGCCGGGACAGGGGGCGAGACCCAGTACTTC. The genes are TRBV12-3 or TRBV12-4 and TRBJ2-5; 12 positions match TRBD1. This CDR3 comprises 15 residues. V shed 6 bases, J shed 5 bases, and the junction held 7 bases outside the gene matches.

The chain employs TRBV11-2 and TRBJ2-7; D possibly corresponds to TRBD1 (6 bases). The V gene lost 2 bases and the J gene lost 7 bases, with 21 bases spanning the gap. CDR3 length equals 16 residues. Germline V gives CDR1 SGHAT, CDR2 FQNNGV. CDR3 sequence: CASSLNSGSRRGEQYF. CDR3 DNA sequence: TGTGCCAGCAGCTTAAATTCAGGGTCAAGAAGGGGGGAGCAGTACTTC.

In its sample, this clonotype was seen a few times. The chain links TRBV15 to TRBJ2-1, with D tentatively TRBD2 (5 bases). Looked up from germline, CDR1 is LNHNV and CDR2 is YYDKDF (reference sequence). V lost 3 bases, J lost 7 bases, and 10 bases lay in between. The CDR3 consists of 13 residues. CDR3 in amino acids: CATSRARGNEQFF. Here the CDR3 DNA reads TGTGCCACCAGCAGGGCCCGCGGGAATGAGCAGTTCTTC.

The chain recombines TRBV9 with TRBJ2-1; 15 bases map to TRBD2. CDR3 length: 16 amino acids. Trimming removed 2 bases from V and 7 bases from J; junction bases left unmatched: 4. Germline CDR1 SGDLS, CDR2 YYNGEE. This chain's CDR3 is CASSVGGLAGGNEQFF. The CDR3 nucleotides read TGTGCCAGCAGCGTGGGGGGACTAGCGGGGGGAAATGAGCAGTTCTTC.

This clonotype was observed many times. The rearrangement joins TRBV10-3 to TRBJ2-3; 7 bases match TRBD2. This CDR3 has 15 residues. Germline-derived CDR1 and CDR2 are ENHRY and SYGVKD. Germline trimming cut 4 bases from V and 3 bases from J; bases unmatched to any gene: 7. The CDR3 bases are TGTGCCATCAGTGGCCCAGCGGGGATGACAGATACGCAGTATTTT. This encodes CAISGPAGMTDTQYF.